This entry features one TCR beta chain sequence. Its target is not known. The sample belongs to a study of T cell responses to AZD1222 COVID-19 vaccine. Findings and caveats of the study: White British donors predominated, females outnumbered males, and clonal diversity was possibly underestimated. Once two AZD1222 doses were given, Spike-specific TCR breadth and depth went up. Researchers report vaccine-associated CD4 TCRs spanning spike, with dominance at 160-218 and 743-854.

V lost 2 bases, J lost 2 bases, and 13 bases lay in between. Germline V gene data show CDR1 as LNHNV and CDR2 as YYDKDF (reference sequence). The length of the CDR3 is 15 residues. Measured with immunoSEQ multiplex PCR; TCRdb has only the in-frame clones, and not every one. The table records 150,000 or so clones, roughly 90% of them present only once. The TCR comes from an adult in good health. Sample: peripheral blood, taken on day 0 of AZD1222 vaccination. The rearrangement links TRBV15 to TRBJ2-7; TRBD2 is a possible D gene (5 bases). The CDR3 sequence is CATSRYIREAYEQYF. Written as DNA, the CDR3 is TGTGCCACCAGCAGATATATCCGGGAAGCCTACGAGCAGTACTTC.